A selection of T cell receptor beta chains follows, all from one sample in a study of neoadjuvant anti-PD-1 for oral cavity cancer. TCRdb's copy holds only in-frame clones and misses some; the assay was immunoSEQ multiplex PCR. Of tens of thousands of clones listed, over 70% are singletons. The source material was PBMCs, sampled before nivolumab (anti-PD-1) treatment. Every receptor here comes from a person aged 35 to 85 with oral cavity squamous cell carcinoma. CDR3s include the opening cysteine and the closing phenylalanine or tryptophan. Fields, in order: V gene, D gene, clone size, J gene, CDR3 DNA, CDR3 protein. D genes are given only for firm matches. Expanded clones get a size class; other rows say once, few or many, or leave the size out.

V gene: TRBV6-4
D gene: NA
clone size: NA
J gene: TRBJ2-3
CDR3 DNA: TGTGCCAGCAGTGCGGTGCCTTCCACAGATACGCAGTATTTT
CDR3 protein: CASSAVPSTDTQYF

V gene: TRBV7-9
D gene: NA
clone size: NA
J gene: TRBJ2-1
CDR3 DNA: TGTGCCACTAGTCCGGCTAGCGTATACAATGAGCAGTTCTTC
CDR3 protein: CATSPASVYNEQFF

V gene: TRBV30
D gene: TRBD2
clone size: NA
J gene: TRBJ2-6
CDR3 DNA: TGTGCCTGGAAAGGGACTAGACTCTCTGGGGCCAACGTCCTGACTTTC
CDR3 protein: CAWKGTRLSGANVLTF

V gene: TRBV11-1
D gene: NA
clone size: NA
J gene: TRBJ2-3
CDR3 DNA: TGTGCCTGCGGGGTCTACACAGATACGCAGTATTTT
CDR3 protein: CACGVYTDTQYF

V gene: TRBV2
D gene: NA
clone size: NA
J gene: TRBJ2-1
CDR3 DNA: TGTGCCAGCAAGAGGTTCTGGCCAGCGGGTGACAATGAGCAGTTCTTC
CDR3 protein: CASKRFWPAGDNEQFF

V gene: TRBV29-1
D gene: TRBD1
clone size: NA
J gene: TRBJ2-3
CDR3 DNA: TGCAGCGTATCGGGACAGAACACAGATACGCAGTATTTT
CDR3 protein: CSVSGQNTDTQYF

V gene: TRBV6-1
D gene: NA
clone size: few
J gene: TRBJ1-3
CDR3 DNA: TGTGCCAGCATCCCTCAGGGCTTCTCTGGAAACACCATATATTTT
CDR3 protein: CASIPQGFSGNTIYF

V gene: TRBV11-2
D gene: NA
clone size: NA
J gene: TRBJ2-7
CDR3 DNA: TGTGCCAGCAGCTTCTTCGCGTTGGACGAGCAGTACTTC
CDR3 protein: CASSFFALDEQYF

V gene: TRBV15
D gene: NA
clone size: NA
J gene: TRBJ2-6
CDR3 DNA: TGTGCCACCAGCAGAGAGGAGGGGGCTGGGGCCAACGTCCTGACTTTC
CDR3 protein: CATSREEGAGANVLTF

V gene: TRBV2
D gene: TRBD1
clone size: NA
J gene: TRBJ2-7
CDR3 DNA: TGTGCCAGCTGGGACAGGGCATACGAGCAGTACTTC
CDR3 protein: CASWDRAYEQYF

V gene: TRBV7-3
D gene: NA
clone size: NA
J gene: TRBJ2-2
CDR3 DNA: TGTGCCAGCAGCTTAACCGGGTCGTCCGGGGAGGAGCTGTTTTTT
CDR3 protein: CASSLTGSSGEELFF

V gene: TRBV5-5
D gene: NA
clone size: NA
J gene: TRBJ2-2
CDR3 DNA: TGTGCCAGCAGCTTGGCCCCGAACGGGGAGCTGTTTTTT
CDR3 protein: CASSLAPNGELFF

V gene: TRBV7-6
D gene: NA
clone size: NA
J gene: TRBJ1-3
CDR3 DNA: TGTGCCAGCAGCTGGGGGCACTCTGGAAACACCATATATTTT
CDR3 protein: CASSWGHSGNTIYF

V gene: TRBV2
D gene: TRBD1
clone size: NA
J gene: TRBJ2-7
CDR3 DNA: TGTGCCAGCAGCTCCTCCGGGACAGGGTTCGGGGAGCAGTACTTC
CDR3 protein: CASSSSGTGFGEQYF

V gene: TRBV6-5
D gene: NA
clone size: NA
J gene: TRBJ1-1
CDR3 DNA: TGTGCCAGCAGTTACTCAAGGACGTCGAACACTGAAGCTTTCTTT
CDR3 protein: CASSYSRTSNTEAFF

V gene: TRBV7-8
D gene: NA
clone size: NA
J gene: TRBJ2-1
CDR3 DNA: TGTGCCAGCAGCTTAGCGCTGGCAGGGGTTTTGGATGAGCAGTTCTTC
CDR3 protein: CASSLALAGVLDEQFF

V gene: TRBV11-1
D gene: TRBD2
clone size: NA
J gene: TRBJ2-3
CDR3 DNA: TGTGCCAGCAGCGGTCGGGGGGTTCATGGGCCGACAGATACGCAGTATTTT
CDR3 protein: CASSGRGVHGPTDTQYF

V gene: TRBV29-1
D gene: NA
clone size: NA
J gene: TRBJ1-1
CDR3 DNA: TGCAGCGTTGTGGGCTTCTTGAACACTGAAGCTTTCTTT
CDR3 protein: CSVVGFLNTEAFF

V gene: TRBV2
D gene: TRBD2
clone size: NA
J gene: TRBJ2-3
CDR3 DNA: TGTGCCAGCAGTGAACGCCGGGGGGTCACAGATACGCAGTATTTT
CDR3 protein: CASSERRGVTDTQYF

V gene: TRBV30
D gene: NA
clone size: NA
J gene: TRBJ2-7
CDR3 DNA: TGTGCCTGGAGTGTAAACGGATACGAGCAGTACTTC
CDR3 protein: CAWSVNGYEQYF

V gene: TRBV4-1
D gene: NA
clone size: NA
J gene: TRBJ2-7
CDR3 DNA: TGCGCCAGCAGCCATGCGTATTCGAGGATTAGCTCCTACGAGCAGTACTTC
CDR3 protein: CASSHAYSRISSYEQYF

V gene: TRBV28
D gene: TRBD2
clone size: NA
J gene: TRBJ2-7
CDR3 DNA: TGTGCCAGCATCTTCTCGGGACTAGCGGGAGGGGAGCAGTACTTC
CDR3 protein: CASIFSGLAGGEQYF

V gene: TRBV19
D gene: NA
clone size: NA
J gene: TRBJ1-1
CDR3 DNA: TGTGCCAGTAGTATATTTGGCAGGGGCCATTTAACTGAAGCTTTCTTT
CDR3 protein: CASSIFGRGHLTEAFF

V gene: TRBV13
D gene: TRBD2
clone size: few
J gene: TRBJ2-7
CDR3 DNA: TGTGCCAGCAGCTTAGGCGGGAGGTACGAGCAGTACTTC
CDR3 protein: CASSLGGRYEQYF

V gene: TRBV7-8
D gene: NA
clone size: NA
J gene: TRBJ2-7
CDR3 DNA: TGTGCCAGCAGTTACAGGGCCTCCTCCTACGAGCAGTACTTC
CDR3 protein: CASSYRASSYEQYF

V gene: TRBV7-3
D gene: TRBD1
clone size: NA
J gene: TRBJ1-1
CDR3 DNA: TGTGCCAGCAGTCCCACAGGGGTCTTCACTGAAGCTTTCTTT
CDR3 protein: CASSPTGVFTEAFF

V gene: TRBV4-2
D gene: TRBD1
clone size: NA
J gene: TRBJ1-2
CDR3 DNA: TGTGCCAGCAGCCAAGATGGGACAGGGAGTGACTATGGCTACACCTTC
CDR3 protein: CASSQDGTGSDYGYTF

V gene: TRBV2
D gene: TRBD2
clone size: NA
J gene: TRBJ2-1
CDR3 DNA: TGTGCCAGCAGTGTTAGCGGGGCCAGCTCCTACAATGAGCAGTTCTTC
CDR3 protein: CASSVSGASSYNEQFF

V gene: TRBV12-5
D gene: NA
clone size: NA
J gene: TRBJ1-1
CDR3 DNA: TGTGCTAGTGGTTTGCCCTGGTTGGCAGGTGGGACTGAAGCTTTCTTT
CDR3 protein: CASGLPWLAGGTEAFF